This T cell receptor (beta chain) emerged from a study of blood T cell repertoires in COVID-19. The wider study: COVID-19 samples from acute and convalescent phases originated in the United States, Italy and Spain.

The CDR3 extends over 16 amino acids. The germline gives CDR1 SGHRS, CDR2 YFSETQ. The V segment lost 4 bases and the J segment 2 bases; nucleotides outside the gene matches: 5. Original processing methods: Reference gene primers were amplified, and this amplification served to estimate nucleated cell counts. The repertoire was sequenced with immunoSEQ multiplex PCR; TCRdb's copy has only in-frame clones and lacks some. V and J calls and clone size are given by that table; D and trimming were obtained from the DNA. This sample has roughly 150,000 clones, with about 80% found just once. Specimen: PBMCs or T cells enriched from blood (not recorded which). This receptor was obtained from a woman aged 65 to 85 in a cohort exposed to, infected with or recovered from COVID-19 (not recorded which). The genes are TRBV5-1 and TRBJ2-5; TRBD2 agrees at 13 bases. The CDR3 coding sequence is TGCGCCAGCAGCCACACTAGCGGGAGGGGGCAAGAGACCCAGTACTTC. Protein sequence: CASSHTSGRGQETQYF.